This T cell receptor (beta chain) was observed in a study of blood T cells in healthy people across ages. This clonotype was seen a handful of times. Next came a second PCR, run for about 7 to 12 cycles, which used a sample-barcoded 5' primer along with a J-beta primer mix. Every cDNA molecule carried a tag from a template-switch adaptor bearing 12 random nucleotides. CDR3-containing paired-end reads numbering at least 2.5 million came from each sample. In TCRdb, the 5' RACE reads were re-called with MiXCR into one record per CDR3 protein. The sample shows 720,000 or so distinct CDR3 sequences, 40% to 45% of them seen only once. Sequencing was done on a sample of blood. This TCR was recovered from a man older than 75 in good health.

CDR3 in DNA: TGTGCCAGCAGTGAACCCGGGACTACCTACAATGAGCAGTTCTTC. Protein: CASSEPGTTYNEQFF. The chain is built from TRBV25-1 and TRBJ2-1; 7 bases map to TRBD2. The germline gives CDR1 MGHDK, CDR2 SYGVNS. V lost 2 bases and J lost 2; bases outside the gene matches: 3. The CDR3 loop spans 15 amino acids. Supplemented by reference TRBV25-1 and TRBJ2-1, the full variable domain reads EADIYQTPRYLVIGTGKKITLECSQTMGHDKMYWYQQDPGMELHLIHYSYGVNSTEKGDLSSESTVSRIRTEHFPLTLESARPSHTSQYLCASSEPGTTYNEQFFGPGTRLTVL.